The T cell receptor beta chain described here comes from a study of OX40 agonist ivuxolimab in advanced cancers. Study as a whole: Patients' therapy was ivuxolimab, an antibody that acts as an agonist of OX40 (CD134). A mean age of about 59 years, range roughly 23 to 85, was recorded, and over 65% were male. Broader study findings: At doses 0.1 to 3.0 mg/kg, CD4+ and CD8+ clones expanded.

Any history of autoimmune disease or systemic immunosuppression disqualified patients. Germline V gene sequence: CDR1 MNHEY, CDR2 SVGAGI. CDR3 length equals 13 residues. V was clipped by 11 bases and J by 7 bases; unmatched bases: 10. The protocol was immunoSEQ multiplex PCR, while the TCRdb copy is restricted to in-frame clones and leaves out a portion. The data contain 73,000 or so clones, 85% of them singletons. About this clone: As yet, its antigen is unknown.

Sequenced here: CD4+ or CD8+ T cells sorted from blood, sampled in a trial of the OX40 agonist ivuxolimab. The chain links TRBV6-5 to TRBJ1-2; 10 positions agree with TRBD1. This TCR came from an adult with an advanced solid tumor such as melanoma, head and neck, liver or kidney cancer. CDR3 loop: CACYSGTGVGYTF. CDR3 sequence (DNA): TGTGCCTGTTATTCCGGGACAGGGGTTGGCTACACCTTC.